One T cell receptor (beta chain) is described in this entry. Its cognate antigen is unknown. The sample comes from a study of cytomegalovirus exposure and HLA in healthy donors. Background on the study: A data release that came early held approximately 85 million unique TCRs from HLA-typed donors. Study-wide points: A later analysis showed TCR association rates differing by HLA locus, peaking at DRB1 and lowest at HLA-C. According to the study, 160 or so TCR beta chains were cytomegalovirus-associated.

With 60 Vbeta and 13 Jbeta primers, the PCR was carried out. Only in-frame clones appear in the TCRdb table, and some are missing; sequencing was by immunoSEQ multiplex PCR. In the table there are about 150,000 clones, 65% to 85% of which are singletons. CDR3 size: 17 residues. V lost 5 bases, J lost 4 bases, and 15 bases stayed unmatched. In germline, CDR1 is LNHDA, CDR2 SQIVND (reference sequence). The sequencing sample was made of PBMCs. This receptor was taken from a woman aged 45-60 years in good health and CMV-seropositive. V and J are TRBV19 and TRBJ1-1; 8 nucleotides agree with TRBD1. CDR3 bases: TGTGCCAGTAGTGGGGGGGCGACAGGGGCCGAGATCACTGAAGCTTTCTTT. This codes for CASSGGATGAEITEAFF.